A selection of T cell receptor beta chains follows, all from one sample in a study of shared clonotypes between healthy human individuals. Repertoires were generated with immunoSEQ multiplex PCR, while TCRdb's copy carries only in-frame clones and drops some. The sample carries about 710,000 clones, less than 80% recorded once. Sequences were obtained from memory CD4+ T cells sorted from blood. The source of these receptors is a woman aged 25 to 39 in good health. Both conserved end residues are part of each CDR3. D genes are given only for firm matches. Size is omitted from some rows. Given values are once, few, many or a class for expanded clones.

J | V | size | D | CDR3 | DNA
TRBJ2-1 | TRBV2 | - | - | CASSFKRTDVSSYNEQFF | TGTGCCAGCAGTTTTAAGCGGACCGACGTTAGCTCCTACAATGAGCAGTTCTTC
TRBJ2-2 | TRBV6-5 | - | - | CASSYGTGETGELFF | TGTGCCAGCAGTTACGGGACCGGGGAGACCGGGGAGCTGTTTTTT
TRBJ2-7 | TRBV5-1 | - | - | CASRSAGLTHEQYF | TGCGCCAGCAGATCCGCGGGACTTACCCACGAGCAGTACTTC
TRBJ2-4 | TRBV7-9 | - | - | CASSLGEAAKNIQYF | TGTGCCAGCAGCTTAGGTGAAGCAGCCAAAAACATTCAGTACTTC
TRBJ2-1 | TRBV7-9 | - | TRBD2 | CASSLTSGSGSNEQFF | TGTGCCAGCAGCTTAACTAGCGGGAGTGGATCCAATGAGCAGTTCTTC
TRBJ2-4 | TRBV27 | - | - | CASSPSPVSLGIQYF | TGTGCCAGCAGCCCTAGTCCCGTTTCCTTGGGCATTCAGTACTTC
TRBJ2-1 | TRBV7-2 | - | TRBD2 | CASSSGLAGLKQFF | TGTGCCAGCAGCTCCGGACTAGCGGGATTAAAACAGTTCTTC
TRBJ2-1 | TRBV11-2 | once | TRBD2 | CASRSLAGAYNEQFF | TGTGCCAGCAGATCTCTAGCGGGCGCTTACAATGAGCAGTTCTTC
TRBJ2-1 | TRBV18 | - | TRBD2 | CASSPPSGRAAYNEQFF | TGTGCCAGCTCACCACCCTCGGGGAGGGCTGCATACAATGAGCAGTTCTTC
TRBJ2-5 | TRBV11-2 | - | - | CASSLERGRETQYF | TGTGCCAGCAGCTTGGAAAGGGGTCGGGAGACCCAGTACTTC
TRBJ2-5 | TRBV7-6 | - | - | CASSLGYQETQYF | TGTGCCAGCAGCTTAGGCTACCAAGAGACCCAGTACTTC
TRBJ2-5 | TRBV5-1 | - | TRBD2 | CASSFLAGGPETQYF | TGCGCCAGCAGCTTCTTAGCGGGAGGGCCCGAGACCCAGTACTTC
TRBJ2-7 | TRBV28 | - | TRBD1 | CASSLGTGLGYEQYF | TGTGCCAGCAGTCTGGGGACAGGTTTGGGCTACGAGCAGTACTTC
TRBJ1-4 | TRBV2 | - | TRBD1 | CASSEIGGRGEKLFF | TGTGCCAGCAGTGAAATAGGGGGCAGGGGTGAAAAACTGTTTTTT
TRBJ2-4 | TRBV4-2 | - | - | CASSPSVAKNIQYF | TGTGCCAGCAGCCCGTCAGTTGCCAAAAACATTCAGTACTTC
TRBJ2-5 | TRBV4-1 | few | - | CASSSRDLGGQKTLRETQYF | TGCGCCAGCAGCTCCCGAGATTTGGGCGGCCAAAAGACCCTGAGGGAGACCCAGTACTTC
TRBJ1-5 | TRBV19 | - | - | CASRPPSDINQPQHF | TGTGCCAGTAGGCCCCCCTCGGACATAAATCAGCCCCAGCATTTT
TRBJ2-7 | TRBV6-1 | - | - | CASSELFSGEQYF | TGTGCCAGCAGTGAGCTTTTCTCAGGAGAGCAGTACTTC
TRBJ2-5 | TRBV19 | - | - | CASSIVPGAGETQYF | TGTGCCAGTAGTATAGTTCCAGGGGCGGGAGAGACCCAGTACTTC
TRBJ1-1 | TRBV5-4 | - | - | CASSPTGQDTEAFF | TGTGCCAGCAGCCCCACAGGGCAGGACACTGAAGCTTTCTTT
TRBJ2-6 | TRBV4-1 | - | - | CASSQEGPRIGPSGANVLTF | TGCGCCAGCAGCCAAGAGGGGCCGAGGATCGGGCCCTCCGGGGCCAACGTCCTGACTTTC
TRBJ2-1 | TRBV5-1 | - | TRBD2 | CASSLASGSYNEQFF | TGCGCCAGCAGCCTCGCTAGCGGGTCCTACAATGAGCAGTTCTTC
TRBJ1-1 | TRBV14 | few | TRBD1 | CASSQDRGPLRAFF | TGTGCCAGCAGCCAGGACAGGGGACCCTTACGGGCTTTCTTT
TRBJ2-3 | TRBV10-3 | - | - | CAISGRDTQYF | TGTGCCATCAGTGGGAGGGATACGCAGTATTTT
TRBJ2-3 | TRBV5-1 | - | - | CASSLRAGDTQYF | TGCGCCAGCAGCTTGAGGGCTGGAGATACGCAGTATTTT
TRBJ2-2 | TRBV25-1 | many | - | CASSGLAGQHTGELFF | TGTGCCAGCAGTGGATTAGCGGGACAGCACACCGGGGAGCTGTTTTTT
TRBJ1-3 | TRBV27 | - | TRBD1 | CASSSGGSGNTIYF | TGTGCCAGCAGTTCAGGGGGGTCAGGAAACACCATATATTTT
TRBJ1-1 | TRBV2 | - | - | CASRMDINNEAFF | TGTGCCAGCAGGATGGACATCAATAATGAAGCTTTCTTT